This is a list of T cell receptor beta chains from one sample in a study of control samples from healthy donors and cancer patients. Clones were sequenced by immunoSEQ multiplex PCR, and TCRdb holds only the in-frame ones, with some missing. The table shows 100,000 to 150,000 clones, with around 92% occurring only once. Source material: blood. All receptors derive from a woman in her forties or fifties in good health. CDR3s include the opening cysteine and the closing phenylalanine or tryptophan. The D gene is left open where the match is weak. Clone sizes are given selectively: once, few, many, or a class where the clone is expanded.

abundance: NA
j_gene: TRBJ2-2
v_gene: TRBV10-1
d_gene: TRBD1
CDR3aa: CASRRDRGSGELFF
CDR3nt: TGCGCCAGCAGACGGGACAGGGGGTCCGGGGAGCTGTTTTTT

abundance: NA
j_gene: TRBJ1-2
v_gene: TRBV7-9
d_gene: NA
CDR3aa: CASRLTGSNGYTF
CDR3nt: TGTGCCAGCAGACTCACAGGTAGCAATGGCTACACCTTC

abundance: NA
j_gene: TRBJ2-3
v_gene: TRBV11-2
d_gene: NA
CDR3aa: CASSLDHDTGDTQYF
CDR3nt: TGTGCCAGCAGCTTAGATCATGACACCGGGGATACGCAGTATTTT

abundance: NA
j_gene: TRBJ1-5
v_gene: TRBV19
d_gene: NA
CDR3aa: CASSIVGSDNQPQHF
CDR3nt: TGTGCCAGTAGTATTGTAGGGTCAGACAATCAGCCCCAGCATTTT

abundance: NA
j_gene: TRBJ1-1
v_gene: TRBV5-1
d_gene: NA
CDR3aa: CASSRQNLDTEAFF
CDR3nt: TGCGCCAGCAGCCGACAGAACCTGGACACTGAAGCTTTCTTT

abundance: NA
j_gene: TRBJ1-1
v_gene: TRBV7-9
d_gene: NA
CDR3aa: CASSGPGKNTEAFF
CDR3nt: TGTGCCAGCAGCGGTCCAGGGAAGAACACTGAAGCTTTCTTT

abundance: NA
j_gene: TRBJ1-4
v_gene: TRBV15
d_gene: TRBD1
CDR3aa: CATSSEQGSNEKLFF
CDR3nt: TGTGCCACCAGCAGTGAACAGGGGAGTAATGAAAAACTGTTTTTT

abundance: NA
j_gene: TRBJ2-2
v_gene: TRBV6-5
d_gene: NA
CDR3aa: CATKGGPSPGELFF
CDR3nt: TGTGCCACCAAGGGGGGGCCTTCCCCCGGGGAGCTGTTTTTT

abundance: NA
j_gene: TRBJ1-1
v_gene: TRBV3-1/TRBV3-2
d_gene: TRBD1
CDR3aa: CASSLTGGLGNTEAFF
CDR3nt: TGTGCCAGCAGCCTTACAGGGGGCCTTGGGAACACTGAAGCTTTCTTT

abundance: NA
j_gene: TRBJ2-1
v_gene: TRBV6-5
d_gene: TRBD2
CDR3aa: CASWGGSISYNEQFF
CDR3nt: TGTGCCAGCTGGGGCGGGAGCATCTCCTACAATGAGCAGTTCTTC

abundance: once
j_gene: TRBJ2-1
v_gene: TRBV6-4
d_gene: TRBD1
CDR3aa: CASSESGTGGYNEQFF
CDR3nt: TGTGCCAGCAGTGAGAGTGGGACAGGGGGCTACAATGAGCAGTTCTTC

abundance: NA
j_gene: TRBJ1-4
v_gene: TRBV30
d_gene: NA
CDR3aa: CAFISGVVNEKLFF
CDR3nt: TGTGCCTTTATCTCCGGGGTGGTGAATGAAAAACTGTTTTTT

abundance: few
j_gene: TRBJ2-7
v_gene: TRBV18
d_gene: NA
CDR3aa: CASSPPWDSYEQYF
CDR3nt: TGTGCCAGCTCACCACCGTGGGATTCCTACGAGCAGTACTTC

abundance: NA
j_gene: TRBJ2-7
v_gene: TRBV7-2
d_gene: TRBD1
CDR3aa: CASSARPPGQGSSYEQYF
CDR3nt: TGTGCCAGCAGCGCAAGACCGCCGGGACAGGGGAGCTCCTACGAGCAGTACTTC

abundance: NA
j_gene: TRBJ1-1
v_gene: TRBV30
d_gene: NA
CDR3aa: CAWSWGNTEAFF
CDR3nt: TGTGCCTGGTCTTGGGGGAACACTGAAGCTTTCTTT

abundance: NA
j_gene: TRBJ2-1
v_gene: TRBV15
d_gene: NA
CDR3aa: CATSRGQGRFYNEQFF
CDR3nt: TGTGCCACCAGCAGAGGGCAGGGTCGATTCTACAATGAGCAGTTCTTC

abundance: NA
j_gene: TRBJ2-4
v_gene: TRBV28
d_gene: TRBD1
CDR3aa: CASSWKGQGDRNIQYF
CDR3nt: TGTGCCAGCAGTTGGAAAGGACAGGGAGATAGAAACATTCAGTACTTC

abundance: NA
j_gene: TRBJ1-5
v_gene: TRBV6-5
d_gene: NA
CDR3aa: CASRRESNQPQHF
CDR3nt: TGTGCCAGCAGGCGGGAGAGCAATCAGCCCCAGCATTTT

abundance: NA
j_gene: TRBJ2-1
v_gene: TRBV20-1
d_gene: NA
CDR3aa: CSARDINEQFF
CDR3nt: TGCAGTGCTAGAGATATTAATGAGCAGTTCTTC

abundance: NA
j_gene: TRBJ1-4
v_gene: TRBV24-1
d_gene: TRBD1
CDR3aa: CATSDTQGRNEKLFF
CDR3nt: TGTGCCACCAGTGATACACAGGGGCGTAATGAAAAACTGTTTTTT

abundance: once
j_gene: TRBJ1-2
v_gene: TRBV12-3/TRBV12-4
d_gene: TRBD1
CDR3aa: CASSFDREYGYTF
CDR3nt: TGTGCCAGCAGTTTTGACAGGGAGTACGGCTACACCTTC

abundance: NA
j_gene: TRBJ2-7
v_gene: TRBV5-4
d_gene: TRBD1
CDR3aa: CASSSGTGIEQYF
CDR3nt: TGTGCCAGCAGCTCCGGGACAGGGATCGAGCAGTACTTC

abundance: NA
j_gene: TRBJ2-3
v_gene: TRBV11-2
d_gene: TRBD2
CDR3aa: CASSHEGLADTQYF
CDR3nt: TGTGCCAGCAGCCACGAGGGACTAGCAGATACGCAGTATTTT

abundance: NA
j_gene: TRBJ1-5
v_gene: TRBV6-1
d_gene: NA
CDR3aa: CASSETGPGSQPQHF
CDR3nt: TGTGCCAGCAGTGAAACCGGTCCAGGGAGCCAGCCCCAGCATTTT

abundance: NA
j_gene: TRBJ2-6
v_gene: TRBV2
d_gene: TRBD2
CDR3aa: CASIGLAGKSAGANVLTF
CDR3nt: TGTGCCAGCATTGGACTAGCGGGAAAGTCGGCAGGGGCCAACGTCCTGACTTTC

abundance: NA
j_gene: TRBJ1-2
v_gene: TRBV5-4
d_gene: NA
CDR3aa: CASSSWGGNYGYTF
CDR3nt: TGTGCCAGCAGCTCATGGGGTGGGAACTATGGCTACACCTTC

abundance: NA
j_gene: TRBJ1-4
v_gene: TRBV4-2
d_gene: NA
CDR3aa: CASSQVSGEKLFF
CDR3nt: TGTGCCAGCAGCCAGGTCTCGGGTGAAAAACTGTTTTTT

abundance: NA
j_gene: TRBJ1-2
v_gene: TRBV4-1
d_gene: NA
CDR3aa: CASSQPQVPKNYGYTF
CDR3nt: TGCGCCAGCAGCCAACCACAAGTCCCAAAGAACTATGGCTACACCTTC

abundance: NA
j_gene: TRBJ2-7
v_gene: TRBV28
d_gene: NA
CDR3aa: CASSFQQGREQYF
CDR3nt: TGTGCCAGCAGTTTCCAGCAGGGCAGGGAGCAGTACTTC

abundance: NA
j_gene: TRBJ1-4
v_gene: TRBV5-8
d_gene: TRBD1
CDR3aa: CASSLGQGKDEKLFF
CDR3nt: TGTGCCAGCAGCTTGGGACAGGGGAAGGATGAAAAACTGTTTTTT

abundance: NA
j_gene: TRBJ1-2
v_gene: TRBV7-5
d_gene: NA
CDR3aa: CARSLTRPKPQFNYGYTF
CDR3nt: TGTGCCAGAAGCTTAACCCGCCCAAAGCCACAATTTAACTATGGCTACACCTTC

abundance: NA
j_gene: TRBJ2-2
v_gene: TRBV9
d_gene: NA
CDR3aa: CASSVGFGQSNTGELFF
CDR3nt: TGTGCCAGCAGCGTAGGATTTGGACAGTCGAACACCGGGGAGCTGTTTTTT

abundance: NA
j_gene: TRBJ2-7
v_gene: TRBV12-3/TRBV12-4
d_gene: NA
CDR3aa: CASSRLIGEQYF
CDR3nt: TGTGCCAGCAGCAGGTTAATTGGGGAGCAGTACTTC

abundance: NA
j_gene: TRBJ2-3
v_gene: TRBV5-4
d_gene: NA
CDR3aa: CASSLGRRGTDTQYF
CDR3nt: TGTGCCAGCAGCTTGGGCCGAAGGGGAACAGATACGCAGTATTTT

abundance: NA
j_gene: TRBJ2-5
v_gene: TRBV12-5
d_gene: NA
CDR3aa: CASGLLSGTQYF
CDR3nt: TGTGCTAGTGGTCTTCTTAGTGGGACCCAGTACTTC

abundance: NA
j_gene: TRBJ2-7
v_gene: TRBV6-5
d_gene: TRBD2
CDR3aa: CASSSPSSGRTYEQYF
CDR3nt: TGTGCCAGCAGTTCACCCTCTAGCGGGAGGACCTACGAGCAGTACTTC

abundance: NA
j_gene: TRBJ1-3
v_gene: TRBV9
d_gene: TRBD1
CDR3aa: CASSSRTGVDTIYF
CDR3nt: TGTGCCAGCAGCTCCCGGACAGGGGTGGACACCATATATTTT

abundance: NA
j_gene: TRBJ2-3
v_gene: TRBV5-1
d_gene: TRBD2
CDR3aa: CASSLFASGASTDTQYF
CDR3nt: TGCGCCAGCAGCTTGTTTGCTAGCGGGGCTAGCACAGATACGCAGTATTTT

abundance: NA
j_gene: TRBJ2-1
v_gene: TRBV20-1
d_gene: NA
CDR3aa: CSASEAVEPYNEQFF
CDR3nt: TGCAGTGCTAGTGAGGCTGTGGAGCCCTACAATGAGCAGTTCTTC

abundance: NA
j_gene: TRBJ2-6
v_gene: TRBV19
d_gene: NA
CDR3aa: CASSNRGRSGANVLTF
CDR3nt: TGTGCCAGTAGTAATCGGGGACGCTCTGGGGCCAACGTCCTGACTTTC

abundance: NA
j_gene: TRBJ2-2
v_gene: TRBV5-6
d_gene: TRBD2
CDR3aa: CASSPGTSGARELFF
CDR3nt: TGTGCCAGCAGCCCCGGGACTAGCGGAGCGAGGGAGCTGTTTTTT

abundance: few
j_gene: TRBJ2-7
v_gene: TRBV18
d_gene: TRBD1
CDR3aa: CASSPGQGAEQYF
CDR3nt: TGTGCCAGCTCACCGGGACAGGGGGCCGAGCAGTACTTC

abundance: NA
j_gene: TRBJ2-7
v_gene: TRBV6-6
d_gene: NA
CDR3aa: CASNVILGAYEQYF
CDR3nt: TGTGCCAGCAACGTCATTTTGGGGGCCTACGAGCAGTACTTC

abundance: NA
j_gene: TRBJ1-2
v_gene: TRBV19
d_gene: NA
CDR3aa: CASLGQDIYGYTF
CDR3nt: TGTGCCAGTCTTGGGCAGGATATCTATGGCTACACCTTC

abundance: NA
j_gene: TRBJ2-7
v_gene: TRBV14
d_gene: NA
CDR3aa: CASSPSLGRGMYEQYF
CDR3nt: TGTGCCAGCAGCCCAAGCTTGGGCAGGGGTATGTACGAGCAGTACTTC

abundance: NA
j_gene: TRBJ1-4
v_gene: TRBV5-1
d_gene: NA
CDR3aa: CASSLEASNEKLFF
CDR3nt: TGCGCCAGCAGCTTGGAGGCCTCTAATGAAAAACTGTTTTTT

abundance: NA
j_gene: TRBJ1-2
v_gene: TRBV5-1
d_gene: NA
CDR3aa: CASSLATGGYGYTF
CDR3nt: TGCGCCAGCAGCTTGGCCACGGGTGGCTATGGCTACACCTTC

abundance: NA
j_gene: TRBJ2-7
v_gene: TRBV23-1
d_gene: NA
CDR3aa: CASSQSKVPGQTYEQYF
CDR3nt: TGCGCCAGCAGTCAATCGAAGGTTCCGGGCCAGACCTACGAGCAGTACTTC

abundance: NA
j_gene: TRBJ1-2
v_gene: TRBV28
d_gene: TRBD1
CDR3aa: CASRRQGANYGYTF
CDR3nt: TGTGCCAGCAGGCGACAGGGGGCGAACTATGGCTACACCTTC